A selection of T cell receptor beta chains follows, all from one sample in a study of blood T cells in healthy people across ages. MiXCR, run by TCRdb on the 5' RACE reads, gives a single entry per CDR3 protein. The sample includes roughly 1,500,000 distinct CDR3 sequences, 40% to 50% seen only once; the top ten take less than 8%. Sequences were obtained from blood. These receptor sequences come from a woman aged 18-29 years in good health. Both conserved end residues are part of each CDR3. A D gene is named only where the DNA matches it firmly. Only some rows state a clone size, as once, few, many or a class for expanded clones.

abundance: few
v_gene: TRBV9
d_gene: .
j_gene: TRBJ2-3
CDR3nt: TGTGCCAGCAGCTCCTCAAGGGAACACACAGATACGCAGTATTTT
CDR3aa: CASSSSREHTDTQYF

abundance: .
v_gene: TRBV5-4
d_gene: .
j_gene: TRBJ2-3
CDR3nt: TGTGCCAGCAGCTCTTTAGCGGACACAGATACGCAGTATTTT
CDR3aa: CASSSLADTDTQYF

abundance: .
v_gene: TRBV7-9
d_gene: TRBD2
j_gene: TRBJ2-1
CDR3nt: TGTGCCAGCAGCTTCAGGACTAGCAGAAATGAGCAGTTCTTC
CDR3aa: CASSFRTSRNEQFF

abundance: .
v_gene: TRBV20-1
d_gene: .
j_gene: TRBJ1-1
CDR3nt: TGCAGTGCTACATCAGGGGCCCCGAACACTGAAGCTTTCTTT
CDR3aa: CSATSGAPNTEAFF

abundance: few
v_gene: TRBV29-1
d_gene: .
j_gene: TRBJ2-7
CDR3nt: TGCAGCGTCTTATCCACATTCGGCGAGCAGTACTTC
CDR3aa: CSVLSTFGEQYF

abundance: .
v_gene: TRBV7-9
d_gene: TRBD1
j_gene: TRBJ1-1
CDR3nt: TGTGCCAGCAGCCCTCCCACAGGGGACCGGACTGAAGCTTTCTTT
CDR3aa: CASSPPTGDRTEAFF

abundance: few
v_gene: TRBV2
d_gene: .
j_gene: TRBJ2-3
CDR3nt: TGTGCCAGCAGTCGGAGGGGACTTAGCACAGATACGCAGTATTTT
CDR3aa: CASSRRGLSTDTQYF

abundance: .
v_gene: TRBV11-1
d_gene: TRBD1
j_gene: TRBJ2-7
CDR3nt: TGTGCCAGCAGCGAGCAGGACAGGGGTTCGATCGAGCAGTACTTC
CDR3aa: CASSEQDRGSIEQYF

abundance: few
v_gene: TRBV7-6
d_gene: TRBD2
j_gene: TRBJ2-7
CDR3nt: TGTGCCAGCAGCTTAGGCGCGGGCGGGGGGGCCAGTTACGAGCAGTACTTC
CDR3aa: CASSLGAGGGASYEQYF

abundance: .
v_gene: TRBV7-9
d_gene: TRBD1
j_gene: TRBJ2-7
CDR3nt: TGTGCCAGCAGCTTAATCGGGACAGCCTCGTCCTACGAGCAGTACTTC
CDR3aa: CASSLIGTASSYEQYF

abundance: .
v_gene: TRBV9
d_gene: .
j_gene: TRBJ2-1
CDR3nt: TGTGCCAGCAGCGTAGCTCCCAACTCCTACAATGAGCAGTTCTTC
CDR3aa: CASSVAPNSYNEQFF

abundance: .
v_gene: TRBV24-1
d_gene: TRBD2
j_gene: TRBJ2-5
CDR3nt: TGTGCCACCAGTGACCGTGGGACTAGCGGCCTCAATGAGCAGTACTTC
CDR3aa: CATSDRGTSGLNEQYF

abundance: .
v_gene: TRBV28
d_gene: .
j_gene: TRBJ2-1
CDR3nt: TGTGCCAGCAGTTCAGGGGTAGTTGAGCAGTTCTTC
CDR3aa: CASSSGVVEQFF

abundance: few
v_gene: TRBV3-1
d_gene: TRBD1
j_gene: TRBJ1-2
CDR3nt: TGTGCCAGCAGCCAAGTACAATCAGGGGGCGCCTATGGCTACACCTTC
CDR3aa: CASSQVQSGGAYGYTF

abundance: .
v_gene: TRBV27
d_gene: .
j_gene: TRBJ2-2
CDR3nt: TGTGCCAGCAGTTCCGACCTGGCCGGGGAGCTGTTTTTT
CDR3aa: CASSSDLAGELFF

abundance: .
v_gene: TRBV7-9
d_gene: .
j_gene: TRBJ1-1
CDR3nt: TGTGCCAGCAGCTTACAGGGCTACGGTGAAGCTTTCTTT
CDR3aa: CASSLQGYGEAFF

abundance: .
v_gene: TRBV30
d_gene: .
j_gene: TRBJ1-1
CDR3nt: TGTGCCTGGAGTGATGGGTCCCCTGAAGCTTTCTTT
CDR3aa: CAWSDGSPEAFF

abundance: .
v_gene: TRBV7-2
d_gene: .
j_gene: TRBJ1-2
CDR3nt: TGTGCCAGCAGCTTAGGTCGACAGATTCTTGGTGGCTACACCTTC
CDR3aa: CASSLGRQILGGYTF

abundance: .
v_gene: TRBV20-1
d_gene: TRBD1
j_gene: TRBJ1-1
CDR3nt: TGCAGTGCTCCCTCGACAGGGGGCCAGGAAGCTTTCTTT
CDR3aa: CSAPSTGGQEAFF

abundance: few
v_gene: TRBV20-1
d_gene: TRBD2
j_gene: TRBJ2-1
CDR3nt: TGCAGTGCTAGAGATGACGAGCGGGGGGGAGGGGATGAGCAGTTCTTC
CDR3aa: CSARDDERGGGDEQFF

abundance: .
v_gene: TRBV5-1
d_gene: TRBD1
j_gene: TRBJ2-1
CDR3nt: TGCGCCAGCACGCTCGGGACAGGGGGTGACGAGCAGTTCTTC
CDR3aa: CASTLGTGGDEQFF

abundance: .
v_gene: TRBV20-1
d_gene: .
j_gene: TRBJ2-1
CDR3nt: TGCAGTGCTATTGTAGCATCCGGGACGATGTACTACAATGAGCAGTTCTTC
CDR3aa: CSAIVASGTMYYNEQFF

abundance: few
v_gene: TRBV3-1
d_gene: .
j_gene: TRBJ1-2
CDR3nt: TGTGCCAGCCAGGGGTTGGCCCCTAACTATGGCTACACCTTC
CDR3aa: CASQGLAPNYGYTF

abundance: .
v_gene: TRBV7-9
d_gene: .
j_gene: TRBJ1-2
CDR3nt: TGTGCCAGCAGCTTAACGGGGGCGCCCGGCTACACCTTC
CDR3aa: CASSLTGAPGYTF

abundance: few
v_gene: TRBV29-1
d_gene: .
j_gene: TRBJ1-2
CDR3nt: TGCAGCGGTTATGAGGCAAGAAGCCACACCTTC
CDR3aa: CSGYEARSHTF

abundance: .
v_gene: TRBV7-2
d_gene: .
j_gene: TRBJ1-6
CDR3nt: TGTGCCAGCAGCCCCGCGCGGGCCCCCCTCCACTTT
CDR3aa: CASSPARAPLHF

abundance: many
v_gene: TRBV20-1
d_gene: .
j_gene: TRBJ1-4
CDR3nt: TGCAGTGCTAGAGCGGTCGGCAGGGGTAATGAAAAACTGTTTTTT
CDR3aa: CSARAVGRGNEKLFF

abundance: .
v_gene: TRBV5-1
d_gene: .
j_gene: TRBJ2-7
CDR3nt: TGCGCCAGCATGGCAGGGACAAGTACCTACGAGCAGTACTTC
CDR3aa: CASMAGTSTYEQYF

abundance: .
v_gene: TRBV6-1
d_gene: TRBD1
j_gene: TRBJ1-4
CDR3nt: TGTGCCAGCAGTGCCCGAACGGGACAGGCCCGAGGGGAAAAACTGTTTTTT
CDR3aa: CASSARTGQARGEKLFF

abundance: many
v_gene: TRBV10-3
d_gene: .
j_gene: TRBJ2-7
CDR3nt: TGTGCCATCAGTGAGGCAGCTGTCGGGGGCGGCTACGAGCAGTACTTC
CDR3aa: CAISEAAVGGGYEQYF